The 13 T cell receptor beta chains presented below share a single source sample, sequenced in a study of cytomegalovirus exposure and HLA in healthy donors. 13 Jbeta primers and 60 Vbeta primers were used for the PCR. Produced via immunoSEQ multiplex PCR; TCRdb's table is partial and in-frame only. The sample includes about 110,000 clones, around 74% seen only once; the top ten take about 4.9%. Sequenced sample: PBMCs. The receptors derive from a man aged 25-45 years in good health and CMV-seropositive.

The chain joins TRBV2 to TRBJ2-7; D is unclear. V gave up 6 bases and J gave up 3 bases, with 12 bases separating them. This CDR3 has 13 residues. Germline lookup yields CDR1 SNHLY and CDR2 FYNNEI. The CDR3 region has the DNA TGTGCCAGCAGAGATTTTTACGGCTACGAGCAGTACTTC. The encoded protein is CASRDFYGYEQYF.

This chain uses TRBV23-1 with TRBJ2-2; 7 bases are shared with TRBD2. TRBV23-1 is an ORF, and what it does is uncertain. This CDR3 contains 16 residues. V trimming: 0 bases; J trimming: 5 bases; junction bases outside the gene matches: 6. CDR3 coding DNA: TGCGCCAGCAGTCAATCGGGGCGGGGGAGAACCGGGGAGCTGTTTTTT. Amino acid sequence: CASSQSGRGRTGELFF.

The gene calls are TRBV7-9 and TRBJ2-3; tentatively, D is TRBD2 (7 bases). Trimming took off 7 bases at V and 2 bases at J, with 19 bases between the two ends. The CDR3 sequence is 16 residues long. Germline values: CDR1 SEHNR, CDR2 FQNEAQ (reference sequence). The CDR3 bases are TGTGCCAGCACCCCTAGGGGGGGGAAGGACACAGATACGCAGTATTTT. Translation: CASTPRGGKDTDTQYF.

This clone was found a few times. V is TRBV18 and J is TRBJ1-1; 11 nucleotides match TRBD1. The CDR3 has 15 amino acids. J was trimmed by 6 bases and V by 5 bases; bases with no gene match: 8. Germline V gene data show CDR1 as KGHSH and CDR2 as LQKENI. The CDR3 sequence is CASSAIRDRGSEAFF. DNA for the CDR3: TGTGCCAGCTCAGCTATCCGGGACAGGGGGTCTGAAGCTTTCTTT. Supplemented by reference TRBV18 and TRBJ1-1, the full variable domain reads NAGVMQNPRHLVRRRGQEARLRCSPMKGHSHVYWYRQLPEEGLKFMVYLQKENIIDESGMPKERFSAEFPKEGPSILRIQQVVRGDSAAYFCASSAIRDRGSEAFFGQGTRLTVV.

The V and J genes are TRBV29-1 and TRBJ2-5; 9 bases fit TRBD2. The end of the DNA fits TRBJ2-7 better, so the J call may be wrong. The CDR3 consists of 14 residues. The germline gives CDR1 SQVTM, CDR2 ANQGSEA. Here the CDR3 DNA reads TGCAGCGTGGCGGGGGGGGAAAACTCCTACGAGCAGTACTTC. Protein: CSVAGGENSYEQYF.

The chain has TRBV27 and TRBJ1-4; 8 bases fit TRBD1. This CDR3 is built from 15 residues. With V trimmed by 0 bases and J by 7 bases, 4 bases remained unmatched. Germline loops: CDR1 MNHEY, CDR2 SMNVEV (reference sequence). CDR3 nucleotides: TGTGCCAGCAGTTTATCGGGCGGACAGGGTGAAAAACTGTTTTTT. Its protein product is CASSLSGGQGEKLFF.

V is TRBV28 and J is TRBJ1-4, with 8 bases aligning to TRBD1. Germline-derived CDR1 and CDR2 are MDHEN and SYDVKM. The CDR3 extends over 15 amino acids. After removal of 6 bases from V and 7 bases from J, the junction contained 10 bases not matched to a gene. This CDR3 reads CASSPTRGQAEKLFF. DNA for the CDR3: TGTGCCAGCAGCCCAACCCGGGGACAGGCTGAAAAACTGTTTTTT.

This chain joins TRBV7-9 and TRBJ2-7; the D gene is possibly TRBD2 (6 bases). CDR1 is SEHNR and CDR2 is FQNEAQ in the germline V gene (reference sequence). The CDR3 covers 14 residues. V lost 2 bases, J lost 6 bases, and 14 bases lay in between. The CDR3 is CASSLNLDGGEQYF. The CDR3 nucleotides are TGTGCCAGCAGCTTAAACCTGGACGGGGGCGAGCAGTACTTC.

The chain combines TRBV27 with TRBJ1-2; 9 nucleotides line up with TRBD1. The CDR3 has 15 amino acids. V lost 1 base, J lost 5 bases, and 5 bases stayed unmatched. Looked up from germline, CDR1 is MNHEY and CDR2 is SMNVEV (reference sequence). As DNA, the CDR3 is TGTGCCAGCAGTTTATATTCGGGACAGGGATATGGCTACACCTTC. Translating gives CASSLYSGQGYGYTF.

CDR3 sequence: CAAGRDRRNSPLHF. In DNA form, the CDR3 reads TGTGCCGCCGGTAGGGACAGGCGGAATTCACCCCTCCACTTT. V usage is TRBV2 and J usage is TRBJ1-6, with TRBD1 matching over 8 bases. Germline trimming cut 11 bases from V and 7 bases from J; bases unmatched to any gene: 10. This CDR3 spans 14 amino acids. The germline V gene encodes CDR1 SNHLY and CDR2 FYNNEI.

This chain joins TRBV13 and TRBJ2-2, with D perhaps TRBD2 (7 bases). This CDR3 has 17 residues. Looked up from germline, CDR1 is PRHDT and CDR2 is FYEKMQ (reference sequence). The V and J ends lost 5 bases and 8 bases respectively, with 24 bases between them. The CDR3 region has the DNA TGTGCCAGCAGCCCCGTCCGGGCGGGGGACACAGTTGGGGAGCTGTTTTTT. Residues: CASSPVRAGDTVGELFF.

The V call is TRBV7-2, the J call TRBJ2-4; 8 bases agree with TRBD2. Germline CDR1 reads SGHTA; CDR2 reads FQGNSA. The V gene end was trimmed by 4 bases and the J gene end by 8 bases; junction bases not matched to a gene: 7. The CDR3 consists of 14 residues. Here the CDR3 DNA reads TGTGCCAGCAGCTATCTAGCGGGTATGGACATTCAGTACTTC. This gives the protein CASSYLAGMDIQYF.

The table lists this clone with a count of one. This chain links TRBV5-4 with TRBJ2-3, with 7 positions matching TRBD2. This CDR3 spans 15 amino acids. Germline V lookup: CDR1 SGHNT, CDR2 YYREEE (reference sequence). J lost 0 bases, V lost 1 base, and 2 bases had no gene match. CDR3 loop: CASSLLGGSTDTQYF. The CDR3 region has the DNA TGTGCCAGCAGCTTGTTGGGGGGGAGCACAGATACGCAGTATTTT.